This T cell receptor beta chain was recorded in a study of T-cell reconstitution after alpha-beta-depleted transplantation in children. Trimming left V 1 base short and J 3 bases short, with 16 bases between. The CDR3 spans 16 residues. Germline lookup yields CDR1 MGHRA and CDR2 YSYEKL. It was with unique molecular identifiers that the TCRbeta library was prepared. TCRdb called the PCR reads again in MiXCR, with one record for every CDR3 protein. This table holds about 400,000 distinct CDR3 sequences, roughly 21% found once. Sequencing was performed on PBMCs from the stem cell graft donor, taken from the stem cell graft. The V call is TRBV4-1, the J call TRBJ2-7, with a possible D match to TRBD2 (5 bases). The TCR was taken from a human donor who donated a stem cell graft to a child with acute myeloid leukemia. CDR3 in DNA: TGCGCCAGCAGCCAAGTGGCCAGCGGCGATCACTACGAGCAGTACTTC. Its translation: CASSQVASGDHYEQYF.